This T cell receptor beta chain is drawn from a study of cytomegalovirus exposure and HLA in healthy donors. The CDR3 runs to 15 residues. Remarks on this clone: As yet, its antigen is unknown.

Study-wide results and caveats: Most TCR sequences showed up rarely, but some public TCRs showed up in many donors. A missense DCLRE1C variant was associated with V- and J-gene trimming of TCR beta chains in a later analysis, and an independent cohort replicated the association. Testing in vitro showed a few CMV-associated chains specific for CMV antigens.

Researchers ran the PCR with 60 Vbeta and 13 Jbeta primers. Original data processing: An analysis that came later counted tens of millions of unique TCR beta chains, around 10 million shared. Using immunoSEQ multiplex PCR, the repertoire was profiled, and TCRdb retains in-frame clones only, with some absent. The D gene and trimming were derived from the DNA, and the V and J assignments and clone size from that table. This sample carries approximately 130,000 clones, about 86% of them seen once, and the ten largest clones take about 0.71%. Sequencing was carried out using PBMCs. This clonotype was obtained from a man between 18 and 29 years old in good health and CMV-seronegative. V gene TRBV1 combines with J gene TRBJ1-1; TRBD1 reflects the table's D call only, with no check against the DNA. TRBV1 is termed a pseudogene. The CDR3 sequence: CTSSTDRGHDTEAFF. The CDR3 DNA reads TGCACCAGCAGCACGGACAGGGGGCACGACACTGAAGCTTTCTTT.